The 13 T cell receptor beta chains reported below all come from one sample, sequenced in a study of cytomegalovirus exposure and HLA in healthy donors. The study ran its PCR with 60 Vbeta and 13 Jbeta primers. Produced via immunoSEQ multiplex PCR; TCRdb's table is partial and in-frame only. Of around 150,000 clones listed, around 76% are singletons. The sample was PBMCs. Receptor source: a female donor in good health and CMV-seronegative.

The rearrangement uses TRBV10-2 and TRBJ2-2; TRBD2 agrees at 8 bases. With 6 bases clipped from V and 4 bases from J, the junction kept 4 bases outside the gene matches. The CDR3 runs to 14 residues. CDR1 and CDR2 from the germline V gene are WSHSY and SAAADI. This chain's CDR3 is CASSHLAGTGELFF. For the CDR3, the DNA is TGCGCCAGCAGCCACCTAGCGGGCACCGGGGAGCTGTTTTTT.

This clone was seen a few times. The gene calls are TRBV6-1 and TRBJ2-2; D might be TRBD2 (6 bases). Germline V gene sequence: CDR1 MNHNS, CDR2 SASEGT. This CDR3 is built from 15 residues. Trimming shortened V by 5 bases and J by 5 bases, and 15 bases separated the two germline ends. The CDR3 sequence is CASSSRGSGTGELFF. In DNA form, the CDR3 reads TGTGCCAGCAGTTCGCGGGGCTCCGGAACCGGGGAGCTGTTTTTT.

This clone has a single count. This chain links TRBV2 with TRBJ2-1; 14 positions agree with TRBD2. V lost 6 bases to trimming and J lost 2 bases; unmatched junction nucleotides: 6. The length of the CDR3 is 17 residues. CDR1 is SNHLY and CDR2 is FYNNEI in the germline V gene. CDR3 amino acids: CASRGTSGSTAYNEQFF. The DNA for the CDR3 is TGTGCCAGCAGGGGGACTAGCGGGAGTACGGCCTACAATGAGCAGTTCTTC.

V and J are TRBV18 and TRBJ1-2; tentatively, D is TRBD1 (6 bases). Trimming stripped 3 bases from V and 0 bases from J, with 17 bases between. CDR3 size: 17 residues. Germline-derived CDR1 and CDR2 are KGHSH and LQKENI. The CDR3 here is CASSPLGPGETNYGYTF. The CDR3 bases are TGTGCCAGCTCACCCCTAGGGCCAGGGGAGACTAACTATGGCTACACCTTC.

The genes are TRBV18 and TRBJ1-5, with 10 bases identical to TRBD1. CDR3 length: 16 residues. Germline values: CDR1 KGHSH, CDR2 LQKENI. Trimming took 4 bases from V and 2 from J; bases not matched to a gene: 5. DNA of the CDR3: TGTGCCAGCTCACTATATGGGACAGGGGGCAATCAGCCCCAGCATTTT. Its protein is CASSLYGTGGNQPQHF.

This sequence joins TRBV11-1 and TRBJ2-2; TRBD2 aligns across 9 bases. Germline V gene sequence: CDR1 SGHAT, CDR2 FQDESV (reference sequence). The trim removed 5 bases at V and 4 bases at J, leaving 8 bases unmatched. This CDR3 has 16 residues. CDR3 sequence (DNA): TGTGCCAGCAGCGCCCCAATAGCGGGAGTCACCGGGGAGCTGTTTTTT. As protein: CASSAPIAGVTGELFF.

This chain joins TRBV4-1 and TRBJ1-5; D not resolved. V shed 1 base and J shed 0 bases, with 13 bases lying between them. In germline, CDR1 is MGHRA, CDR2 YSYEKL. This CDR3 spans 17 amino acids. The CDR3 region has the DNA TGCGCCAGCAGCCAAGCGCCCCGGGTTAATAGCAATCAGCCCCAGCATTTT. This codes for CASSQAPRVNSNQPQHF.

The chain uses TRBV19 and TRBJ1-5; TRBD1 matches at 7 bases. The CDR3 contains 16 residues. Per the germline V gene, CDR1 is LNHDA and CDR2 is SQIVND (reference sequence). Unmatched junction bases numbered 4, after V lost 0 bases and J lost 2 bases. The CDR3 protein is CASSIDAGGRNQPQHF. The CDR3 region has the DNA TGTGCCAGTAGTATAGACGCAGGGGGGCGCAATCAGCCCCAGCATTTT.

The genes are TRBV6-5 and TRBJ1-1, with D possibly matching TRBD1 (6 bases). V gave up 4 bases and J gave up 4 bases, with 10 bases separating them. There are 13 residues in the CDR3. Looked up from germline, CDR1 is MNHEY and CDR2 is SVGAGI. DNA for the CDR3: TGTGCCAGCAGTTTGGACAGTTCCACTGAAGCTTTCTTT. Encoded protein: CASSLDSSTEAFF.

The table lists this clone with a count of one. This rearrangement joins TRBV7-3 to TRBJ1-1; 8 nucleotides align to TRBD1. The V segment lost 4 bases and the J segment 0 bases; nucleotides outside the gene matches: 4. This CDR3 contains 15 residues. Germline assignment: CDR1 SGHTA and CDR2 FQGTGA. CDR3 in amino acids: CASSWGQELNTEAFF. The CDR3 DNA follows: TGTGCCAGCAGCTGGGGACAGGAATTGAACACTGAAGCTTTCTTT.

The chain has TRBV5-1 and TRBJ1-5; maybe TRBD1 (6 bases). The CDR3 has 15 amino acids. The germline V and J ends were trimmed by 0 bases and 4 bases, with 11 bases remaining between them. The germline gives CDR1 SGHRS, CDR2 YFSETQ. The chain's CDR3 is CASSLGQDPNQPQHF. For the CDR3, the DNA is TGCGCCAGCAGCTTGGGACAGGATCCTAATCAGCCCCAGCATTTT. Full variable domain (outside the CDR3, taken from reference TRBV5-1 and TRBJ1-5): KAGVTQTPRYLIKTRGQQVTLSCSPISGHRSVSWYQQTPGQGLQFLFEYFSETQRNKGNFPGRFSGRQFSNSRSEMNVSTLELGDSALYLCASSLGQDPNQPQHFGDGTRLSIL.

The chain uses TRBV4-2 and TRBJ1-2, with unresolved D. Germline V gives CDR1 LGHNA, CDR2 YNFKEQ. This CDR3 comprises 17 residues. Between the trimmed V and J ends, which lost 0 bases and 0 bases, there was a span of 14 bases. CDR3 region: CASSQDLRADSNYGYTF. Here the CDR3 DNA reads TGTGCCAGCAGCCAAGATCTCCGCGCGGACTCTAACTATGGCTACACCTTC.

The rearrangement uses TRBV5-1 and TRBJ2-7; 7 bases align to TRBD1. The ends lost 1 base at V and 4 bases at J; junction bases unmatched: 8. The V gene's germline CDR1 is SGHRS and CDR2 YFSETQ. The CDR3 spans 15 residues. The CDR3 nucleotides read TGCGCCAGCAGCTTGACAGGGGACCTTTTTTACGAGCAGTACTTC. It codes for CASSLTGDLFYEQYF. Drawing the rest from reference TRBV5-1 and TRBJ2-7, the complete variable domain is KAGVTQTPRYLIKTRGQQVTLSCSPISGHRSVSWYQQTPGQGLQFLFEYFSETQRNKGNFPGRFSGRQFSNSRSEMNVSTLELGDSALYLCASSLTGDLFYEQYFGPGTRLTVT.